The clone carrying this TCR beta chain was seen a handful of times. Its antigen is unknown. Sequencing used immunoSEQ multiplex PCR; TCRdb keeps in-frame clones, though not all of them. The sample records around 40,000 clones, 80% being singletons. The sample originates from a study of OX40 agonist ivuxolimab in advanced cancers. Study-wide background: Every 2 weeks, ivuxolimab was infused into the patients intravenously at between 0.01 and 10 mg/kg.

Patients who had autoimmune disease history or got systemic immunosuppression were left out. On cycle 4 day 1 and cycle 7 day 1, as well as at baseline, blood was sampled. Study-wide findings and caveats: CD4+ T cells averaged fewer expanded clones than CD8+ T cells.

The CDR3 is made up of 13 amino acids. The V gene lost 5 bases and the J gene lost 6 bases, with 14 bases spanning the gap. Looked up from germline, CDR1 is SGHTA and CDR2 is FQGNSA. The source is an adult with an advanced solid tumor such as melanoma, head and neck, liver or kidney cancer. J is TRBJ2-7 and V is TRBV7-2; D remains unclear. Sequencing was performed on CD4+ or CD8+ T cells sorted from blood, taken in a trial of the OX40 agonist ivuxolimab. CDR3 loop: CASSVRSLGEQYF. CDR3 bases: TGTGCCAGCAGCGTTAGGAGCCTGGGCGAGCAGTACTTC.